This TCR beta chain was observed in a study of Graves' ophthalmopathy and Graves' hyperthyroidism. Amplification targeted the TCR beta CDR3 regions, with RNA transcripts as the source material. HTBI primers were used in a first-round RT-PCR, which preceded a second-round multiplex PCR. TCRdb itself ran the multiplex PCR reads through MiXCR, one entry per CDR3 protein. The table has approximately 700,000 distinct CDR3 sequences, approximately 40% seen once. Per germline, CDR1 LGHNA and CDR2 YSLEER. The V end lost 1 base, the J end lost 2 bases, and 11 bases lay between the germline ends. The CDR3 is 15 amino acids. This clonotype appeared a few times. Donors with ophthalmopathy: moderate-to-severe activity, CAS ≥3, NOSPECS ≥4, duration under 3 months. Ineligible for inclusion were patients with other autoimmune diseases, uncontrolled infections, pregnancy or lactation.

This clonotype was obtained from an adult man with Graves' ophthalmopathy. Sequenced material: peripheral blood. This chain joins TRBV4-3 and TRBJ2-5; no clear D. CDR3: CASSQGRHGQETQYF. For the CDR3, the DNA is TGCGCCAGCAGCCAAGGCCGACACGGGCAAGAGACCCAGTACTTC.